Shown below are 16 T cell receptor beta chains from a single sample sequenced in a study of CD8+ T cells in alopecia areata. The treatment: oral pan-JAK inhibitor, 5-10 mg twice daily. Once RNA had been extracted, it was reverse transcribed into cDNA to act as the sequencing template. TCRdb's table, derived via immunoSEQ multiplex PCR, lists solely in-frame clones and lacks some. The sample records approximately 170,000 clones, around 56% being singletons. The sequences come from CD4+ T cells sorted from blood, collected at week 4, from a patient treated with tofacitinib. The receptor set was obtained from a human donor with alopecia areata.

The rearrangement joins TRBV15 to TRBJ1-4; no firm D call. Trimming stripped 1 base from V and 6 bases from J, with 9 bases between. This CDR3 is 14 amino acids long. Germline V gene sequence: CDR1 LNHNV, CDR2 YYDKDF (reference sequence). CDR3 residues: CATSRGADDEKLFF. The CDR3 DNA reads as TGTGCCACCAGCAGAGGGGCGGATGATGAAAAACTGTTTTTT. Drawing the rest from reference TRBV15 and TRBJ1-4, the complete variable domain is DAMVIQNPRYQVTQFGKPVTLSCSQTLNHNVMYWYQQKSSQAPKLLFHYYDKDFNNEADTPDNFQSRRPNTSFCFLDIRSPGLGDTAMYLCATSRGADDEKLFFGSGTQLSVL.

The V and J genes are TRBV4-1 and TRBJ2-5; 8 bases fit TRBD1. The CDR3 consists of 16 residues. CDR1 is MGHRA and CDR2 is YSYEKL in the germline V gene. J gave up 3 bases and V 1 base, and 7 bases lay outside the gene matches. CDR3 amino acids: CASSQVPGQGEETQYF. CDR3 DNA sequence: TGCGCCAGCAGCCAAGTTCCCGGACAGGGAGAAGAGACCCAGTACTTC.

The V and J genes are TRBV30 and TRBJ2-1, with TRBD2 identical over 9 bases. The CDR3 length is 15 residues. Unmatched junction bases numbered 8, after V lost 0 bases and J lost 8 bases. Germline CDR1 and CDR2: GTSNPN and SVGIG (reference sequence). The CDR3 protein is CAWSVRAGGRDEQFF. In nucleotides, the CDR3 is TGTGCCTGGAGTGTACGAGCGGGAGGAAGGGATGAGCAGTTCTTC. Variable domain in full (rest from reference TRBV30 and TRBJ2-1): SQTIHQWPATLVQPVGSPLSLECTVEGTSNPNLYWYRQAAGRGLQLLFYSVGIGQISSEVPQNLSASRPQDRQFILSSKKLLLSDSGFYLCAWSVRAGGRDEQFFGPGTRLTVL.

V is TRBV28 and J is TRBJ1-2; no definite D call. CDR3 length: 14 amino acids. Germline CDR1 and CDR2: MDHEN and SYDVKM. Trimming shortened V by 8 bases and J by 5 bases, and 18 bases separated the two germline ends. The CDR3 here is CASDRGGSRYGYTF. CDR3 in DNA: TGTGCCAGCGACCGCGGTGGGTCACGGTATGGCTACACCTTC.

This chain joins TRBV4-1 and TRBJ2-5; 9 bases line up with TRBD1. The germline V gene encodes CDR1 MGHRA and CDR2 YSYEKL. V was clipped by 6 bases and J by 5 bases; unmatched bases: 10. The CDR3 covers 15 residues. Written as DNA, the CDR3 is TGCGCCAGCAGTCGGATCCAGGGACAGGGTGAGACCCAGTACTTC. This translates into CASSRIQGQGETQYF.

The chain carries TRBV18 and TRBJ2-7; possibly TRBD1 or TRBD2 for D (6 bases each). This CDR3 has 17 amino acids. Germline V gives CDR1 KGHSH, CDR2 LQKENI. V lost 3 bases, J lost 6 bases, and 24 bases lay in between. CDR3 sequence: CASSPDQNRGPGAEQYF. DNA of the CDR3: TGTGCCAGCTCACCCGACCAGAACCGGGGGCCAGGAGCCGAGCAGTACTTC.

The V call is TRBV30, the J call TRBJ2-7; D gene unclear. Trimming took 3 bases from V and 0 from J, leaving 12 bases between them. This CDR3 has 14 residues. Germline CDR1 GTSNPN, CDR2 SVGIG (reference sequence). The CDR3 DNA follows: TGTGCCTGGAGCCGTGGCGGACCCTCCTACGAGCAGTACTTC. It translates to CAWSRGGPSYEQYF.

V usage is TRBV7-2 and J usage is TRBJ2-3; 13 nucleotides line up with TRBD2. The CDR3 is 18 residues long. The J segment lost 4 bases and the V segment lost 4 bases, leaving 11 bases of the junction unmatched. Germline values: CDR1 SGHTA, CDR2 FQGNSA. The CDR3 here is CASSSTSGGDGVADTQYF. DNA of the CDR3: TGTGCCAGCAGCTCTACTAGCGGGGGGGACGGTGTCGCAGATACGCAGTATTTT.

V is TRBV30 and J is TRBJ2-5; 15 bases match TRBD2. J lost 5 bases, V lost 7 bases, and 5 bases had no gene match. The CDR3 runs 14 residues. Looked up from germline, CDR1 is GTSNPN and CDR2 is SVGIG (reference sequence). CDR3 in amino acids: CALGLAGGWETQYF. Here the CDR3 DNA reads TGTGCCTTGGGACTAGCGGGAGGATGGGAGACCCAGTACTTC. Complete variable domain (other parts from reference TRBV30 and TRBJ2-5): SQTIHQWPATLVQPVGSPLSLECTVEGTSNPNLYWYRQAAGRGLQLLFYSVGIGQISSEVPQNLSASRPQDRQFILSSKKLLLSDSGFYLCALGLAGGWETQYFGPGTRLLVL.

J is TRBJ1-1 and V is TRBV30; D ambiguous. The V gene's germline CDR1 is GTSNPN and CDR2 SVGIG (reference sequence). V gave up 4 bases and J gave up 4 bases, with 4 bases separating them. The CDR3 length is 10 residues. The CDR3 loop is CAWKGTEAFF. The CDR3 nucleotides are TGTGCCTGGAAGGGCACTGAAGCTTTCTTT.

About this clone itself: The germline gene is not matched at one end of the junction; a read error may be the cause. The chain employs TRBV25-1 and TRBJ1-5; 7 bases fit TRBD1. This CDR3 region has 14 residues. Per germline, CDR1 MGHDK and CDR2 SYGVNS. CDR3 protein: CASSRQGGNQPQHF. CDR3 sequence (DNA): TGTGCCAGCTCTAGGCAGGGGGGCAACCAGCCCCAGCATTTT.

V usage is TRBV6-5 and J usage is TRBJ1-1; D unclear. Germline V gene data show CDR1 as MNHEY and CDR2 as SVGAGI. There are 16 residues in the CDR3. Trimming took off 4 bases at V and 4 bases at J, with 19 bases between the two ends. The CDR3: CASSSSKVGPSTEAFF. The CDR3 coding sequence is TGTGCCAGCAGTTCCTCGAAGGTTGGGCCCAGCACTGAAGCTTTCTTT.

The chain links TRBV4-3 to TRBJ2-5; perhaps TRBD2 as D (6 bases). The V gene's germline CDR1 is LGHNA and CDR2 YSLEER. V shed 3 bases and J shed 0 bases, with 11 bases lying between them. The CDR3 sequence is 15 residues long. DNA for the CDR3: TGCGCCAGCAGCCAGGAGGGACGAAACCAAGAGACCCAGTACTTC. Translation gives CASSQEGRNQETQYF.

The chain is built from TRBV30 and TRBJ2-1; 10 bases match TRBD2. Trimming cost V 0 bases and J 7 bases; bases outside gene matches: 9. The CDR3 runs to 16 residues. The germline V gene has CDR1 GTSNPN and CDR2 SVGIG (reference sequence). CDR3 loop: CAWSVGSGRVLNEQFF. For the CDR3, the DNA is TGTGCCTGGAGTGTAGGCAGCGGGAGGGTTTTGAATGAGCAGTTCTTC.

The chain is built from TRBV30 and TRBJ1-5; D is possibly TRBD1 (5 bases). Trimming stripped 0 bases from V and 0 bases from J, with 6 bases between. CDR1 GTSNPN and CDR2 SVGIG come from the germline V gene (reference sequence). The CDR3 extends over 14 amino acids. The CDR3 spells CAWSVGVSNQPQHF. CDR3 in DNA: TGTGCCTGGAGTGTGGGGGTTAGCAATCAGCCCCAGCATTTT.

This chain uses TRBV30 with TRBJ1-2, with 7 bases matching TRBD1. Germline assignment: CDR1 GTSNPN and CDR2 SVGIG (reference sequence). This CDR3 has 14 amino acids. The trim removed 0 bases at V and 6 bases at J, leaving 7 bases unmatched. CDR3: CAWSVGVRGDGYTF. DNA for the CDR3: TGTGCCTGGAGTGTAGGGGTCAGGGGGGATGGCTACACCTTC.